This T cell receptor (beta chain) was identified in a study of blood T cells in healthy people across ages. Concerning this clonotype itself: Its target is not known.

Study-level findings and limits: There was no known CMV status for donors, so expanded clonotype changes were possibly confounded.

For the second PCR, which ran for about 6 to 11 cycles, a sample-barcoded 5' primer and a J-beta primer mix were used. One entry per CDR3 protein results from TCRdb running MiXCR on the 5' RACE reads. The table records around 820,000 distinct CDR3 sequences, around 25% of them present only once. A further study also used this sample, focusing on T cells of mothers and their children.

The specimen was blood. This sequence was found in a boy younger than 18 in good health.

The CDR3 sequence is CASSFERYGYTF. DNA for the CDR3: TGTGCCAGCAGTTTCGAGCGCTATGGCTACACCTTC. The chain has TRBV12-3 or TRBV12-4 and TRBJ1-2; D gene unclear. Between the trimmed V and J ends, which lost 3 bases and 4 bases, there was a span of 6 bases. There are 12 residues in the CDR3.